The 23 T cell receptor beta chains below all came from one sample that was sequenced in a study of cytomegalovirus exposure and HLA in healthy donors. TCRdb keeps only in-frame clones here, not all; method: immunoSEQ multiplex PCR. This sample carries 240,000 or so clones, around 88% of them seen once, and the ten largest clones take roughly 1.2%. Source material: PBMCs. The receptors shown here come from a woman younger than 45 in good health and CMV-seropositive.

The chain is built from TRBV5-4 and TRBJ2-7; 12 positions agree with TRBD2. The CDR3 contains 17 residues. V lost 4 bases and J lost 0; bases outside the gene matches: 8. Germline assignment: CDR1 SGHNT and CDR2 YYREEE (reference sequence). As DNA, the CDR3 is TGTGCCAGCAGCCGTGGACTAGCGGGAAAGGGCTCCTACGAGCAGTACTTC. Encoded protein: CASSRGLAGKGSYEQYF.

This chain uses TRBV11-2 with TRBJ1-1, with D hard to call. CDR3 size: 11 residues. Deletions cut 3 bases from V and 9 bases from J, with 8 bases between. CDR1 and CDR2 from the germline V gene are SGHAT and FQNNGV. The CDR3 sequence is CASSFDYKAFF. The CDR3 nucleotides are TGTGCCAGCAGCTTCGACTACAAAGCTTTCTTT.

CDR3 sequence: CASSRRQAKSDTQYF. In DNA form, the CDR3 reads TGTGCCAGCAGTCGACGACAAGCCAAGTCGGATACGCAGTATTTT. J is TRBJ2-3 and V is TRBV6-5; D is undetermined. Germline CDR1 is MNHEY and CDR2 is SVGAGI. Deletions cut 5 bases from V and 6 bases from J, with 18 bases between. The CDR3 totals 15 residues.

This clone was picked up one time. The sample holds other DNA sequences that translate to the same CDR3. The chain employs TRBV5-1 and TRBJ1-2; tentative D call: TRBD1 (5 bases). The V end was cut by 0 bases, the J end by 4 bases, with 10 bases between. The V gene's germline CDR1 is SGHRS and CDR2 YFSETQ. CDR3 length: 14 residues. The DNA of the CDR3 is TGCGCCAGCAGCTTGGATCGGGGGGGCTATGGCTACACCTTC. Translated: CASSLDRGGYGYTF.

This clone occurred once. The J gene is TRBJ2-2, the V gene TRBV2, with D perhaps TRBD2 (5 bases). V dropped 11 bases and J dropped 3 bases, with 22 bases sitting between them. Per the germline V gene, CDR1 is SNHLY and CDR2 is FYNNEI. This CDR3 has 16 amino acids. CDR3 protein: CASDPMRVQHTGELFF. CDR3 bases: TGTGCCTCCGACCCCATGAGGGTTCAACACACCGGGGAGCTGTTTTTT.

The chain combines TRBV28 with TRBJ2-7, with a possible D match to TRBD1 (6 bases). Germline V gene lookup returns CDR1 MDHEN and CDR2 SYDVKM. Deletions cut 1 base from V and 5 bases from J, with 12 bases between. The CDR3 is made up of 14 amino acids. DNA for the CDR3: TGTGCCAGCAGTTTATACAGGGTCAGCAACGAGCAGTACTTC. Translated: CASSLYRVSNEQYF.

The rearrangement uses TRBV5-1 and TRBJ2-7, with 7 positions matching TRBD1. The ends lost 3 bases at V and 5 bases at J; junction bases unmatched: 5. This CDR3 spans 13 amino acids. Germline CDR1 is SGHRS and CDR2 is YFSETQ. For the CDR3, the DNA is TGCGCCAGCAGCTCGGGACAGCTCAACGAGCAGTACTTC. The encoded protein is CASSSGQLNEQYF.

The chain has TRBV29-1 and TRBJ2-1, with D hard to call. V was trimmed by 6 bases and J by 1 base, leaving 7 bases between them. CDR1 SQVTM and CDR2 ANQGSEA come from the germline V gene. CDR3 length: 12 amino acids. The DNA for the CDR3 is TGCAGCGTCCGAGTTTCCTACAATGAGCAGTTCTTC. Its translation: CSVRVSYNEQFF.

This clone has a single count. J is TRBJ2-7 and V is TRBV11-2, with 14 bases that match TRBD2. The germline V gene has CDR1 SGHAT and CDR2 FQNNGV. V was pared by 3 bases and J by 2 bases, with 6 bases of the junction left unmatched. The CDR3 is made up of 17 amino acids. In DNA form, the CDR3 reads TGTGCCAGCAGCTTCGGACTAGCGGGAGGTCGTCCCTACGAGCAGTACTTC. Amino acid sequence: CASSFGLAGGRPYEQYF.

The chain uses TRBV10-3 and TRBJ1-1; D gene uncertain. This CDR3 has 13 amino acids. The V and J ends lost 6 bases and 8 bases respectively, with 16 bases between them. Germline V CDR1 and CDR2: ENHRY, SYGVKD. The CDR3 region has the DNA TGTGCCATCAGCCCGATAGGAGAGGGAGAAGCTTTCTTT. Protein sequence: CAISPIGEGEAFF.

V and J are TRBV19 and TRBJ2-6, with D perhaps matching TRBD1 (6 bases). The CDR3 runs 15 residues. Germline V gene data show CDR1 as LNHDA and CDR2 as SQIVND (reference sequence). The V end lost 5 bases, the J end lost 1 base, and 9 bases lay between the germline ends. CDR3 sequence: CASSPRGSGANVLTF. In nucleotides, the CDR3 is TGTGCCAGTAGTCCCAGGGGTTCTGGGGCCAACGTCCTGACTTTC.

The chain combines TRBV27 with TRBJ1-1; the D gene is possibly TRBD1 (6 bases). Trimming cost V 5 bases and J 1 base, with 11 bases left between them. CDR3 size: 14 residues. Germline V gives CDR1 MNHEY, CDR2 SMNVEV (reference sequence). The CDR3 bases are TGTGCCAGCAGTCTCGGACAGACGAACACTGAAGCTTTCTTT. It translates to CASSLGQTNTEAFF.

The CDR3 DNA follows: TGTGCCAGCAGCCAAGCAATCCTAGCGGGAGTGGGTGGGGCCAACGTCCTGACTTTC. This codes for CASSQAILAGVGGANVLTF. The chain is built from TRBV4-2 and TRBJ2-6, with 10 bases lining up with TRBD2. The CDR3 covers 19 residues. The germline V gene encodes CDR1 LGHNA and CDR2 YNFKEQ. The junction had 9 bases not matched to a gene; V was cut back by 1 base and J by 3 bases.

The chain links TRBV6-1 to TRBJ2-7; 8 bases are shared with TRBD1. Germline V CDR1 and CDR2: MNHNS, SASEGT. V was clipped by 2 bases and J by 0 bases; unmatched bases: 9. CDR3 length equals 17 residues. In DNA form, the CDR3 reads TGTGCCAGCAGTGAACTCTTGGGACAGGCGGTCTCCTACGAGCAGTACTTC. Translation: CASSELLGQAVSYEQYF.

The V gene is TRBV19, the J gene TRBJ2-7, with 7 bases aligning to TRBD1. Looked up from germline, CDR1 is LNHDA and CDR2 is SQIVND (reference sequence). This CDR3 is built from 15 residues. Losses at the gene ends were 6 bases for V and 2 bases for J; bases not matched to a gene: 10. The DNA of the CDR3 is TGTGCCAGTAGCAAGGGACAGAGAGAGACCTACGAGCAGTACTTC. Amino acid sequence: CASSKGQRETYEQYF.

This chain joins TRBV19 and TRBJ1-2; 7 positions match TRBD1. Germline values: CDR1 LNHDA, CDR2 SQIVND (reference sequence). V shed 5 bases, J shed 4 bases, and the junction held 7 bases outside the gene matches. The CDR3 covers 14 residues. CDR3 in amino acids: CASSRQGGFYGYTF. CDR3 in DNA: TGTGCCAGTAGTCGTCAGGGGGGATTCTATGGCTACACCTTC.

The chain links TRBV9 to TRBJ2-2; D is possibly TRBD1 (5 bases). CDR3 length: 13 residues. V was shortened by 7 bases and J by 5 bases, with 12 bases between the two germline ends. CDR1 SGDLS and CDR2 YYNGEE come from the germline V gene. The chain's CDR3 is CASSRDVTGELFF. Here the CDR3 DNA reads TGTGCCAGCTCCAGGGATGTAACCGGGGAGCTGTTTTTT. Full variable domain (rest looked up from reference TRBV9 and TRBJ2-2): DSGVTQTPKHLITATGQRVTLRCSPRSGDLSVYWYQQSLDQGLQFLIQYYNGEERAKGNILERFSAQQFPDLHSELNLSSLELGDSALYFCASSRDVTGELFFGEGSRLTVL.

The sample holds one count of this clone. In DNA, the CDR3 is TGTGCCTGGAGTGTCTATGAGCAGTTCTTC. Its protein product is CAWSVYEQFF. The chain recombines TRBV30 with TRBJ2-1; the D is unclear. Trimming took 0 bases from V and 8 from J, leaving 2 bases between them. The CDR3 has 10 residues. Germline CDR1 GTSNPN, CDR2 SVGIG (reference sequence). Drawing the rest from reference TRBV30 and TRBJ2-1, the complete variable domain is SQTIHQWPATLVQPVGSPLSLECTVEGTSNPNLYWYRQAAGRGLQLLFYSVGIGQISSEVPQNLSASRPQDRQFILSSKKLLLSDSGFYLCAWSVYEQFFGPGTRLTVL.

This chain uses TRBV19 with TRBJ1-1; TRBD1 might be the D (5 bases). Deletions cut 2 bases from V and 1 base from J, with 8 bases between. The CDR3 runs to 14 residues. Per germline, CDR1 LNHDA and CDR2 SQIVND (reference sequence). The CDR3 DNA is TGTGCCAGTAGTATAAGGGGCAGGAACACTGAAGCTTTCTTT. Translated, it gives CASSIRGRNTEAFF.

This rearrangement joins TRBV4-1 to TRBJ1-1; 8 nucleotides align to TRBD1. J was trimmed by 1 base and V by 1 base; bases with no gene match: 8. The CDR3 contains 17 residues. CDR1 is MGHRA and CDR2 is YSYEKL in the germline V gene. The CDR3 DNA reads TGCGCCAGCAGCCAAGCTGTGCAGGGGGCGGGGAACACTGAAGCTTTCTTT. Translated, it gives CASSQAVQGAGNTEAFF.

The sample holds a few counts of this clone. V gene TRBV30 combines with J gene TRBJ2-2; D possibly corresponds to TRBD2 (6 bases). Trimming removed 4 bases at V and 3 bases at J, with 12 bases between. The germline gives CDR1 GTSNPN, CDR2 SVGIG (reference sequence). The CDR3 is made up of 14 amino acids. This chain's CDR3 is CAWMGRPDTGELFF. The CDR3 region has the DNA TGTGCCTGGATGGGGAGGCCTGACACCGGGGAGCTGTTTTTT.

For the CDR3, the DNA is TGTGCCAGCGGCTCAGGGTCCTCCTACGAGCAGTACTTC. It codes for CASGSGSSYEQYF. V gene TRBV14 combines with J gene TRBJ2-7; possible D gene TRBD1, 5 bases. In germline, CDR1 is SGHDN, CDR2 FVKESK. CDR3 size: 13 residues. Trimming removed 8 bases from V and 0 bases from J, with 11 bases in between.

V and J are TRBV10-3 and TRBJ2-1, with D unresolved. The CDR3 covers 11 residues. The germline V and J ends were trimmed by 8 bases and 4 bases, with 6 bases remaining between them. Germline CDR1 reads ENHRY; CDR2 reads SYGVKD. Written as DNA, the CDR3 is TGTGCCATCTCTATGTACAATGAGCAGTTCTTC. As protein: CAISMYNEQFF.